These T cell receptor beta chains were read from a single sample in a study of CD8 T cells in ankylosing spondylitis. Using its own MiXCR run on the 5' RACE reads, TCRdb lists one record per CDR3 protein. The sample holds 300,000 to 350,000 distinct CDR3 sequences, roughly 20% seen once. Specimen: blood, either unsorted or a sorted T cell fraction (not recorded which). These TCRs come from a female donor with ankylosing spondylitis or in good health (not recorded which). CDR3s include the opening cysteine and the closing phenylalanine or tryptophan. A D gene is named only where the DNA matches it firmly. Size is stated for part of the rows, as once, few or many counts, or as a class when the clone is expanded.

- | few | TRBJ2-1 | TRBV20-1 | CSARWSPEQFF | TGCAGTGCTAGATGGAGCCCCGAGCAGTTCTTC
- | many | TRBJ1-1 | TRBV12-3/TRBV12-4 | CASSLRIHTPNTEAFF | TGTGCCAGCAGTTTACGAATCCACACCCCGAACACTGAAGCTTTCTTT
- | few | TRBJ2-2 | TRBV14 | CASSRNLANTGELFF | TGTGCCAGCAGCCGGAACTTAGCGAACACCGGGGAGCTGTTTTTT
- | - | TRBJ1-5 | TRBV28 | CASSLAAGLGNQPQHF | TGTGCCAGCAGTTTAGCGGCCGGACTCGGCAATCAGCCCCAGCATTTT
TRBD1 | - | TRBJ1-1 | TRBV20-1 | CSAPTGTGAHTEAFF | TGCAGTGCCCCCACCGGGACAGGGGCCCACACTGAAGCTTTCTTT
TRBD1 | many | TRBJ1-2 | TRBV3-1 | CASSPGQASNYGYTF | TGTGCCAGCAGCCCCGGACAGGCATCTAACTATGGCTACACCTTC
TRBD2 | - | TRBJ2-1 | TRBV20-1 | CSAVASGLSYNEQFF | TGCAGTGCTGTTGCTAGCGGCCTCTCCTACAATGAGCAGTTCTTC
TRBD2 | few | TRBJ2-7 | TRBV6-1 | CASRSGTSGRGEQYF | TGTGCCAGCAGATCCGGGACTAGCGGGAGGGGCGAGCAGTACTTC
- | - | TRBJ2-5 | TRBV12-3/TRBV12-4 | CASSLGGPPETQYF | TGTGCCAGCAGTTTAGGGGGACCCCCGGAGACCCAGTACTTC
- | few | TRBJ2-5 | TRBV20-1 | CSASWRQETQYF | TGCAGTGCTAGCTGGAGGCAAGAGACCCAGTACTTC
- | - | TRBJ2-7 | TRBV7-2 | CASSLQGGDEQYF | TGTGCCAGCAGCTTACAGGGGGGGGACGAGCAGTACTTC